A single sample gave rise to the 5 T cell receptor beta chains below, sequenced in a study of blood T cell repertoires in COVID-19. Profiled with immunoSEQ multiplex PCR; TCRdb holds only in-frame clones, not every one. The sample includes about 210,000 clones, 85% of them seen just once. Sequences were obtained from PBMCs or T cells enriched from blood (not recorded which). Receptors were obtained from a man aged 40-50 years who had recovered from COVID-19.

The sample holds a few counts of this clone. The gene calls are TRBV5-6 and TRBJ2-7, with D perhaps matching TRBD2 (6 bases). Germline V gives CDR1 SGHDT, CDR2 YYEEEE. With 4 bases removed from V and 3 bases from J, the gap between germline ends came to 14 bases. The CDR3 is made up of 14 amino acids. CDR3 region: CASSPTGLGYEQYF. The DNA for the CDR3 is TGTGCCAGCAGCCCAACGGGACTCGGCTACGAGCAGTACTTC.

The V and J genes are TRBV6-5 and TRBJ2-1; D might be TRBD2 (6 bases). The germline V and J ends were trimmed by 6 bases and 0 bases, with 12 bases remaining between them. Germline V lookup: CDR1 MNHEY, CDR2 SVGAGI. CDR3 size: 15 residues. CDR3 sequence (DNA): TGTGCCAGCAGCCATAGCGGTAACTCCTACAATGAGCAGTTCTTC. It encodes CASSHSGNSYNEQFF.

This chain links TRBV18 with TRBJ1-2, with D possibly being TRBD1 (5 bases). The CDR3 is 15 residues long. V lost 6 bases to trimming and J lost 3 bases, with 17 bases between them. Germline assignment: CDR1 KGHSH and CDR2 LQKENI. This CDR3 is CASSSRADRDYGYTF. The CDR3 DNA sequence: TGTGCCAGCTCGTCGCGCGCTGACAGAGACTATGGCTACACCTTC.

In DNA form, the CDR3 reads TGTGCCAGCAGCTCCTCAACGCATAAATTGGGGGGTGGCTATGGCTACACCTTC. Its translation is CASSSSTHKLGGGYGYTF. The chain joins TRBV3-1 (or the pseudogene TRBV3-2) to TRBJ1-2, with D possibly TRBD1 on 5 matching bases. V gave up 5 bases and J gave up 4 bases, with 26 bases separating them. CDR1 and CDR2 from the germline V gene are LGHDT and YNNKEL (reference sequence). The CDR3 runs 18 residues.

The rearrangement uses TRBV7-6 and TRBJ2-1; the match to TRBD2 covers 15 bases. Trimming took 5 bases from V and 6 from J; bases not matched to a gene: 11. Germline CDR1 is SGHVS and CDR2 is FNYEAQ. This CDR3 is 18 amino acids long. CDR3 loop: CASSLEERTSGRANEQFF. For the CDR3, the DNA is TGTGCCAGCAGCCTTGAAGAGAGGACTAGCGGGAGGGCCAATGAGCAGTTCTTC. Together with reference TRBV7-6 and TRBJ2-1, the CDR3 gives the full variable domain: GAGVSQSPRYKVTKRGQDVALRCDPISGHVSLYWYRQALGQGPEFLTYFNYEAQQDKSGLPNDRFSAERPEGSISTLTIQRTEQRDSAMYRCASSLEERTSGRANEQFFGPGTRLTVL.